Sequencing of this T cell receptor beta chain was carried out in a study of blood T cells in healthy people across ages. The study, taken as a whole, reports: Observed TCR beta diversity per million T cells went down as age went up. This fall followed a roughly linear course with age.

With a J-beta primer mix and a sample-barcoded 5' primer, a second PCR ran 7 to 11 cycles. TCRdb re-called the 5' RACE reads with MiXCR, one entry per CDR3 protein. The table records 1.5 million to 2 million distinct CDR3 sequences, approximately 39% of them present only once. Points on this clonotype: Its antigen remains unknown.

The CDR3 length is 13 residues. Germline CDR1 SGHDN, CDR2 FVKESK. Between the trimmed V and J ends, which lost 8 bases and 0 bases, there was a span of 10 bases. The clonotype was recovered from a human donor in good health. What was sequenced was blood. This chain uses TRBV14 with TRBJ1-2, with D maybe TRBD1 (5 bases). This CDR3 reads CASGQGPNYGYTF. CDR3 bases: TGTGCCAGCGGGCAGGGACCTAACTATGGCTACACCTTC.